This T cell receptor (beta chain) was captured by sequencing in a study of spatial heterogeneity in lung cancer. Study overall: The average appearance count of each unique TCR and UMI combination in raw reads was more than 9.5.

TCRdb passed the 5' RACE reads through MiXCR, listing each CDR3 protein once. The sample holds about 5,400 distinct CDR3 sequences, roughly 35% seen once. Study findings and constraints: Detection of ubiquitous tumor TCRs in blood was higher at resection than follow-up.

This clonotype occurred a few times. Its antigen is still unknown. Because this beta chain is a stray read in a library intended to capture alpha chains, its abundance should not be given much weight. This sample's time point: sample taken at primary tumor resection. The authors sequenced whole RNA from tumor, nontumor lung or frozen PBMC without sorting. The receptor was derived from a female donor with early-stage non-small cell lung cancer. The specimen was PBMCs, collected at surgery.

CDR3 coding DNA: TGTGCCAGCAGACGCGGGGCAGAATACAATGAGCAGTTCTTC. Amino acids: CASRRGAEYNEQFF. The chain links TRBV11-2 to TRBJ2-1, with a weak D call TRBD2 (6 bases). Germline V gene data show CDR1 as SGHAT and CDR2 as FQNNGV. With 6 bases removed from V and 4 bases from J, the gap between germline ends came to 13 bases. The CDR3 consists of 14 residues.